This T cell receptor (beta chain) was recovered during a study of T cells in Graves' hyperthyroidism and ophthalmopathy. The V end lost 1 base, the J end lost 1 base, and 11 bases lay between the germline ends. The CDR3 has 15 residues. Template material for amplifying TCR beta CDR3 regions consisted of RNA transcripts. HTBI primers were employed in a first-round RT-PCR of the TCR CDR3. Each CDR3 protein is one row after TCRdb ran MiXCR on the multiplex PCR reads. The data hold a few hundred thousand distinct CDR3 sequences, with approximately 20% observed a single time. The gene calls are TRBV12-3 or TRBV12-4 and TRBJ2-7; the D gene is possibly TRBD1 (6 bases). The sequence was obtained from a woman aged 18-29 years with Graves' hyperthyroidism. Sequenced input: blood. In DNA form, the CDR3 reads TGTGCCAGCAGTTTAGGTGCAGGGACATCCTACGAGCAGTACTTC. Translating it yields CASSLGAGTSYEQYF.